This paragraph reports one T cell receptor (beta chain). Its specificity is unknown. This specimen belongs to a study of cytomegalovirus exposure and HLA in healthy donors. Primers for the PCR totalled 60 Vbeta and 13 Jbeta. TCRdb's copy holds only in-frame clones and misses some; the assay was immunoSEQ multiplex PCR. Altogether some 90,000 clones are present, nearly 80% being singletons, with the ten largest covering about 6%. Study conclusions and caveats: The study found most TCR sequences rare, yet found some public TCRs in many donors.

CDR1 MNHNS and CDR2 SASEGT come from the germline V gene. J gave up 5 bases and V 4 bases, and 3 bases lay outside the gene matches. CDR3 length: 13 residues. The chain links TRBV6-1 to TRBJ1-2; TRBD1 aligns across 8 bases. The sequence was obtained from a female donor in good health and CMV-seronegative. Sequencing was carried out using PBMCs. The DNA of the CDR3 is TGTGCCAGCAGTGGACAGGGGTGGTATGGCTACACCTTC. Residues: CASSGQGWYGYTF.